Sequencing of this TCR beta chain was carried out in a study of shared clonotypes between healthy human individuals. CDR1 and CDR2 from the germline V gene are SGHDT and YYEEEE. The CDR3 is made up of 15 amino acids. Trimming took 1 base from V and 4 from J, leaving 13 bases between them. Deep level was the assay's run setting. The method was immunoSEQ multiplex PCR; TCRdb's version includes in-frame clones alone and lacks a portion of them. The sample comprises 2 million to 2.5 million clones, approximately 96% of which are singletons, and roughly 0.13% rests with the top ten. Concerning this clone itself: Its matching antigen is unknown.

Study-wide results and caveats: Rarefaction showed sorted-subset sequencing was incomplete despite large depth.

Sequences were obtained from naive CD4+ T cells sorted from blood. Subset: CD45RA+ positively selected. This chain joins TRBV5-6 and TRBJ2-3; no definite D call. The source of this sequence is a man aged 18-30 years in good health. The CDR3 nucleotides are TGTGCCAGCAGCTTGCCCCCGGGCCCCCCAGATACGCAGTATTTT. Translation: CASSLPPGPPDTQYF.